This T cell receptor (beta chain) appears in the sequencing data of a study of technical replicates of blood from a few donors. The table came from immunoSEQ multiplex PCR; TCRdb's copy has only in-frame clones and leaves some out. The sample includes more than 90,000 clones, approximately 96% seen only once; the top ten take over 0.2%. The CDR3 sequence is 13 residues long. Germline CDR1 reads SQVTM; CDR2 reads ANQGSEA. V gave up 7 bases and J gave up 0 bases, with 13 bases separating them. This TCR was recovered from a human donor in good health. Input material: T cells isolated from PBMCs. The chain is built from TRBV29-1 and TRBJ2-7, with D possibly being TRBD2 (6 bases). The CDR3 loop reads CSAGGWGSYEQYF. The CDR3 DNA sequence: TGCAGCGCAGGAGGGTGGGGCTCCTACGAGCAGTACTTC.